Given below is one T cell receptor beta chain in context. These data originate in a study of blood T cell repertoires in COVID-19. Study-level background: In each case, the material was cDNA or gDNA derived from T cells, B-cell-depleted T cells, or PBMCs.

Measured with immunoSEQ multiplex PCR; TCRdb has only the in-frame clones, and not every one. The repertoire consists of roughly 60,000 clones, with around four fifths occurring once and the leading ten covering under 15%. Between the trimmed V and J ends, which lost 2 bases and 4 bases, there was a span of 11 bases. The germline CDR1 and CDR2 sequences are LGHNA and YNFKEQ. CDR3 length: 15 residues. Sequencing input: peripheral blood. The rearrangement joins TRBV4-2 to TRBJ2-2, with D unclear. This clonotype was obtained from an elderly man with acute or convalescent COVID-19. Written as DNA, the CDR3 is TGTGCCAGCAGCCAATCGCTTAGCATCACCGGGGAGCTGTTTTTT. This translates into CASSQSLSITGELFF.